The present T cell receptor (beta chain) was sequenced within a study of blood T cell repertoires in COVID-19. Turning to the study itself: Spain, Italy and the United States supplied samples that represented acute and convalescent COVID-19. The analysed material was cDNA or gDNA that came from T cells, B-cell-depleted T cells, or PBMCs.

The length of the CDR3 is 15 residues. V trimming: 2 bases; J trimming: 3 bases; junction bases outside the gene matches: 2. Per germline, CDR1 SEHNR and CDR2 FQNEAQ (reference sequence). Authors' processing steps: Estimation of nucleated cell counts was performed using reference gene primer amplification. Here immunoSEQ multiplex PCR was the method, and the copy in TCRdb shows in-frame clones only, minus some. The D gene and trimming were derived from the DNA, and the V and J assignments and clone size from that table. The sample has some 57,000 clones; around 92% are singletons. The source of this sequence is a man aged 45-65 years with active COVID-19. Specimen: peripheral blood. The chain recombines TRBV7-9 with TRBJ2-3, with 10 positions matching TRBD2. CDR3 protein: CASSLPSGSTDTQYF. As DNA, the CDR3 is TGTGCCAGCAGCTTACCTAGCGGGAGTACAGATACGCAGTATTTT.